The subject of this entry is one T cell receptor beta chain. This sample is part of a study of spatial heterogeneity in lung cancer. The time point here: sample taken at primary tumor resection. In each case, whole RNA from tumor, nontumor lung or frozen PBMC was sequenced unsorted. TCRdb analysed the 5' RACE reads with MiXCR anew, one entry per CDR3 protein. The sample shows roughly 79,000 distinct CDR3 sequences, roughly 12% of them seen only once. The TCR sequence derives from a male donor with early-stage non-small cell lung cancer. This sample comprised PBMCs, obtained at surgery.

The CDR3 sequence: CASSAGQGAVKNIQYF. In nucleotides, the CDR3 is TGCGCCAGCAGCGCCGGACAGGGGGCTGTCAAAAACATTCAGTACTTC. The chain employs TRBV5-1 and TRBJ2-4, with 11 bases identical to TRBD1. The V gene's germline CDR1 is SGHRS and CDR2 YFSETQ. J gave up 3 bases and V 4 bases, and 6 bases lay outside the gene matches. The CDR3 runs 16 residues.